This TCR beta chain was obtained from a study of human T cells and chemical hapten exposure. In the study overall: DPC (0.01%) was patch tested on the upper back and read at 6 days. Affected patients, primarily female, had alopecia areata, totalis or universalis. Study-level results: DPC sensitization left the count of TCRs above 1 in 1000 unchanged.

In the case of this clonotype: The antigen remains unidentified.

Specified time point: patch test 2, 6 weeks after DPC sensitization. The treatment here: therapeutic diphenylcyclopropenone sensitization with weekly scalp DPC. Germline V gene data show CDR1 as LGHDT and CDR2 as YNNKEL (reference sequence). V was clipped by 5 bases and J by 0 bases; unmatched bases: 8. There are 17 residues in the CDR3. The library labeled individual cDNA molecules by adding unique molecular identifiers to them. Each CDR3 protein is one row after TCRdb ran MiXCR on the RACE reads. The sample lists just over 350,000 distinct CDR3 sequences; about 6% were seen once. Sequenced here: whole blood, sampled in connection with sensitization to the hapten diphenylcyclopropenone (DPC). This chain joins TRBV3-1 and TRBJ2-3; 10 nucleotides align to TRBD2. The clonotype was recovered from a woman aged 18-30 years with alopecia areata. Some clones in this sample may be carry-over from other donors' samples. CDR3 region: CASSSLTSGSSTDTQYF. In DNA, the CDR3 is TGTGCCAGCAGCTCGCTGACTAGCGGGTCTAGCACAGATACGCAGTATTTT.